This entry lists 20 T cell receptor beta chains sequenced from one sample in a study of T cell repertoires in cytomegalovirus infection. The antigens of these receptors remain unknown. TCRdb re-called the reads with MiXCR, one entry per CDR3 protein. Of under 150,000 distinct CDR3 sequences listed, around 31% were seen once; the top ten hold around 41%. The material sequenced was CD8+ T cells from cultured PBMCs, taken from culture after CMV antigen stimulation. These receptors came from a human donor in good health (CMV status not recorded). Some clones in this sample may be carry-over from other donors' samples.

The chain recombines TRBV7-9 with TRBJ2-2, with a tentative D call TRBD2 (5 bases). CDR1 SEHNR and CDR2 FQNEAQ come from the germline V gene (reference sequence). This CDR3 region has 14 residues. Between the trimmed V and J ends, which lost 7 bases and 1 base, there was a span of 10 bases. This CDR3 reads CASIGGRNTGELFF. The CDR3 bases are TGTGCCAGCATTGGCGGGCGGAACACCGGGGAGCTGTTTTTT.

V gene TRBV6-2 or TRBV6-3 combines with J gene TRBJ1-1; 7 nucleotides line up with TRBD1. The CDR3 length is 14 residues. CDR1 is MNHEY and CDR2 is SVGEGT in the germline V gene. The V segment lost 5 bases and the J segment 5 bases; nucleotides outside the gene matches: 8. CDR3 loop: CASSRQGEVTEAFF. In nucleotides, the CDR3 is TGTGCCAGCAGTCGTCAGGGGGAAGTGACTGAAGCTTTCTTT.

The chain couples TRBV7-3 to TRBJ2-1; 9 nucleotides match TRBD2. Germline CDR1 reads SGHTA; CDR2 reads FQGTGA. J lost 4 bases, V lost 4 bases, and 5 bases had no gene match. There are 15 residues in the CDR3. The CDR3 nucleotides are TGTGCCAGCAGCTCTGCGGGGGGGCCTTACAATGAGCAGTTCTTC. Protein sequence: CASSSAGGPYNEQFF.

This chain links TRBV11-2 with TRBJ1-6, with D uncertain. Trimming left V 2 bases short and J 6 bases short, with 11 bases between. The CDR3 extends over 15 amino acids. Germline CDR1 SGHAT, CDR2 FQNNGV. This chain's CDR3 is CASSLRFGTNSPLHF. DNA for the CDR3: TGTGCCAGCAGCTTAAGGTTTGGCACTAATTCACCCCTCCACTTT. Combining the CDR3 with reference TRBV11-2 and TRBJ1-6 gives the whole variable domain EAGVAQSPRYKIIEKRQSVAFWCNPISGHATLYWYQQILGQGPKLLIQFQNNGVVDDSQLPKDRFSAERLKGVDSTLKIQPAKLEDSAVYLCASSLRFGTNSPLHFGNGTRLTVT.

This chain links TRBV27 with TRBJ1-6; TRBD1 aligns across 7 bases. J gave up 10 bases and V 10 bases, and 16 bases lay outside the gene matches. The CDR3 covers 15 residues. Germline CDR1 MNHEY, CDR2 SMNVEV (reference sequence). Written as DNA, the CDR3 is TGTGCCAAGGCGGAGGGGGCGACCGTTTTATCACCCCTCCACTTT. Encoded protein: CAKAEGATVLSPLHF.

This clonotype was found a few times. In DNA form, the CDR3 reads TGCGCCAGCAGCCAGGTGAAAGGTCCCGACGGGGAGCAGTTCTTC. It encodes CASSQVKGPDGEQFF. The chain links TRBV4-1 to TRBJ2-1; D is uncertain. Germline-derived CDR1 and CDR2 are MGHRA and YSYEKL. The CDR3 is 15 amino acids. Trimming took 3 bases from V and 10 from J, leaving 19 bases between them.

The CDR3 DNA is TGTGCCAGCAGTGACTCGCCAGGCCTTGATGGCTACACCTTC. This encodes CASSDSPGLDGYTF. This sequence joins TRBV6-4 and TRBJ1-2; D unclear. The CDR3 contains 14 residues. V lost 0 bases and J lost 6, with 11 bases in between. In germline, CDR1 is MRHNA, CDR2 SNTAGT.

This clonotype turned up a few times. The V gene is TRBV7-6, the J gene TRBJ2-5; no clear D. Germline CDR1 and CDR2: SGHVS and FNYEAQ. CDR3 length equals 13 residues. V was pared by 4 bases and J by 3 bases, with 9 bases between. The CDR3 here is CASSSGPEETQYF. The CDR3 nucleotides are TGTGCCAGCAGCTCGGGCCCCGAAGAGACCCAGTACTTC.

This clonotype appeared many times. This chain joins TRBV6-5 and TRBJ2-6; D may be TRBD1 (6 bases). Germline V lookup: CDR1 MNHEY, CDR2 SVGAGI. The CDR3 sequence is 16 residues long. Trimming cost V 2 bases and J 3 bases, with 11 bases left between them. The CDR3, as DNA: TGTGCCAGCAGTTACAGTCCAGGGGATGGGGCCAACGTCCTGACTTTC. Residues: CASSYSPGDGANVLTF.

There are a few counts of this clonotype. This chain links TRBV7-9 with TRBJ1-1, with D possibly matching TRBD1 (5 bases). Trimming took off 5 bases at V and 2 bases at J, with 12 bases between the two ends. CDR1 and CDR2 (germline): SEHNR, FQNEAQ (reference sequence). The CDR3 covers 14 residues. Here the CDR3 DNA reads TGTGCCAGCAGCACCTCGGGACCCAACACTGAAGCTTTCTTT. Translation gives CASSTSGPNTEAFF.

The chain couples TRBV20-1 to TRBJ2-7; no reliable D call. The V and J ends lost 3 bases and 2 bases respectively, with 14 bases between them. The length of the CDR3 is 14 residues. CDR1 and CDR2 (germline): DFQATT, SNEGSKA (reference sequence). DNA of the CDR3: TGCAGTGCTAGTGGGATATTTATGGCCTACGAGCAGTACTTC. Translating gives CSASGIFMAYEQYF.

The rearrangement joins TRBV5-1 to TRBJ1-2; unclear D gene. CDR1 is SGHRS, CDR2 YFSETQ, per germline. V lost 3 bases and J 4 bases, leaving 10 bases between the germline ends. The CDR3 covers 13 residues. The CDR3 bases are TGCGCCAGCAGCTCGGGCGGACTCTATGGCTACACCTTC. Its translation is CASSSGGLYGYTF.

The V call is TRBV15, the J call TRBJ2-6; no firm D call. This CDR3 has 16 amino acids. Trimming removed 0 bases from V and 4 bases from J, with 10 bases in between. CDR1 LNHNV and CDR2 YYDKDF come from the germline V gene (reference sequence). Written as DNA, the CDR3 is TGTGCCACCAGCAGAGATCGGGCAGCCGGGGCCAACGTCCTGACTTTC. It specifies CATSRDRAAGANVLTF.

In its sample, this clonotype was seen a few times. V and J are TRBV11-1 and TRBJ2-7; D is undetermined. V lost 0 bases to trimming and J lost 1 base, with 16 bases between them. Germline assignment: CDR1 SGHAT and CDR2 FQDESV (reference sequence). The CDR3 is 17 residues long. The CDR3 reads CASSLASLGGLSYEQYF. CDR3 sequence (DNA): TGTGCCAGCAGCTTAGCCTCCTTGGGCGGTTTGTCCTACGAGCAGTACTTC.

The V call is TRBV11-1, the J call TRBJ2-1, with 12 bases matching TRBD2. The germline V gene has CDR1 SGHAT and CDR2 FQDESV (reference sequence). J lost 6 bases, V lost 1 base, and 1 base had no gene match. The CDR3 runs 15 residues. The CDR3: CASSLGLAGANEQFF. CDR3 in DNA: TGTGCCAGCAGCTTAGGACTAGCGGGGGCCAATGAGCAGTTCTTC.

There are a few counts of this clonotype. The rearrangement joins TRBV12-3 or TRBV12-4 to TRBJ2-2, with 9 positions matching TRBD1. The CDR3 has 13 amino acids. The V and J ends lost 10 bases and 6 bases, in that order; junction bases with no gene match: 6. This CDR3 reads CAIDRGKAGELFF. CDR3 DNA sequence: TGTGCCATCGACAGGGGGAAGGCCGGGGAGCTGTTTTTT.

This clonotype was seen a handful of times. At one end the junction does not follow the germline gene, possibly because of a read error. The J gene is TRBJ2-5, the V gene TRBV7-6; 7 bases align to TRBD1. This CDR3 contains 15 residues. Germline values: CDR1 SGHVS, CDR2 FNYEAQ. CDR3 bases: TGTGCTAGCAGCTTAACAACAGGGGTGGAAGAGACCCAGTACTTC. This translates into CASSLTTGVEETQYF.

In this sample, this clonotype turned up many times. This chain links TRBV7-8 with TRBJ1-2; 8 positions match TRBD1. This CDR3 has 15 amino acids. Unmatched junction bases numbered 5, after V lost 1 base and J lost 4 bases. Germline V gene sequence: CDR1 SGHVS, CDR2 FQNEAQ. CDR3 DNA: TGTGCCAGCAGCTTAGTCGCAGGGGGCGTCTATGGCTACACCTTC. It codes for CASSLVAGGVYGYTF. Based on the CDR3 plus reference TRBV7-8 and TRBJ1-2, the full variable domain is GAGVSQSPRYKVAKRGQDVALRCDPISGHVSLFWYQQALGQGPEFLTYFQNEAQLDKSGLPSDRFFAERPEGSVSTLKIQRTQQEDSAVYLCASSLVAGGVYGYTFGSGTRLTVV.

This clonotype was recorded a few times. This chain connects TRBV20-1 to TRBJ2-7; D perhaps matches TRBD2 (5 bases). CDR1 and CDR2 from the germline V gene are DFQATT and SNEGSKA (reference sequence). V dropped 3 bases and J dropped 9 bases, with 18 bases sitting between them. The CDR3 runs 13 residues. CDR3 nucleotides: TGCAGTGCTAGTATTGATTTGGGTGGAGGGCAGTACTTC. As protein: CSASIDLGGGQYF.

This chain uses TRBV7-6 with TRBJ2-1, with 7 bases lining up with TRBD1. Germline values: CDR1 SGHVS, CDR2 FNYEAQ. The length of the CDR3 is 16 residues. The V and J ends lost 3 bases and 4 bases, in that order; junction bases with no gene match: 9. Written as DNA, the CDR3 is TGTGCCAGCAGCTTGACTTGGGACAGAACTTACAATGAGCAGTTCTTC. Translated: CASSLTWDRTYNEQFF.